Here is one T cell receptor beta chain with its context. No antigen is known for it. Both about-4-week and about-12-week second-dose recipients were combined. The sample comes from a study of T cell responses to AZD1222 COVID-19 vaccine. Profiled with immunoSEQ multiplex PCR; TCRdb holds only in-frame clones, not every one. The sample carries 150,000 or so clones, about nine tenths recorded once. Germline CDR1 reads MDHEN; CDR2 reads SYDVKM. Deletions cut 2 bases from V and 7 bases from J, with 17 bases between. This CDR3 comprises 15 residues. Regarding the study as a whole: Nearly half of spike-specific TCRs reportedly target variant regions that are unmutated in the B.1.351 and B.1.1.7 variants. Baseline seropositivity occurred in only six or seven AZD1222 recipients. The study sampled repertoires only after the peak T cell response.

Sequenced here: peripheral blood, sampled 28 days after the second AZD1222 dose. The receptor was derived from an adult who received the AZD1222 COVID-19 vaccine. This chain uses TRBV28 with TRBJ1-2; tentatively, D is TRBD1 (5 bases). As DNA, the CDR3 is TGTGCCAGCAGTTTAAGAGGCGGGGCCCCTGGTGGCTACACCTTC. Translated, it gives CASSLRGGAPGGYTF.